The T cell receptor beta chain under discussion was sequenced for a study of blood T cell repertoires in COVID-19. Turning to the study itself: Whether acute or convalescent, the COVID-19 samples came from the United States, Italy and Spain. Sample material is recorded as cDNA or gDNA derived from T cells, B-cell-depleted T cells, or PBMCs.

Germline V lookup: CDR1 LGHNA, CDR2 YSLEER. The V end was cut by 0 bases, the J end by 2 bases, with 17 bases between. The CDR3 has 18 residues. Per the authors' pipeline: Researchers report that nucleated cell counts were estimated from reference gene primer amplification. Profiling relied on immunoSEQ multiplex PCR, and the TCRdb table lists in-frame clones only, not all of them. That table is the source of V, J and clone size, and D and trimming were worked out from the DNA. The data hold 90,000 to 120,000 clones, with under 95% observed a single time. Sequencing was carried out using peripheral blood. The sequence was collected from a woman aged 30 to 39 with acute or convalescent COVID-19. The genes are TRBV4-3 and TRBJ2-4, with D possibly TRBD1 on 6 matching bases. CDR3 in DNA: TGCGCCAGCAGCCAAGATGCGCTGGGGGCGAGGACCAAAAACATTCAGTACTTC. Encoded protein: CASSQDALGARTKNIQYF.